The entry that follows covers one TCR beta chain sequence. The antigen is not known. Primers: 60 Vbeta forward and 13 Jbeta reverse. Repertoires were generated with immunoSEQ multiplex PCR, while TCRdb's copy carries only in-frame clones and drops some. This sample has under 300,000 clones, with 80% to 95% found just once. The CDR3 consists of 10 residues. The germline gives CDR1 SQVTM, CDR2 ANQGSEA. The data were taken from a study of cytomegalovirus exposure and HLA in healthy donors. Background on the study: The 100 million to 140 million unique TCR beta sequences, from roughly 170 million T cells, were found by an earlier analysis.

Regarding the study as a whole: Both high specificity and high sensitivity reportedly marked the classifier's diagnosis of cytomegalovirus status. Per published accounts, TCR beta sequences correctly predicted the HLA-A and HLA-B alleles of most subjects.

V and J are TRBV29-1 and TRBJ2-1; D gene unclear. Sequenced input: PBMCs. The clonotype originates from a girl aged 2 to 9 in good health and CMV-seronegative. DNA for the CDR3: TGCACCGCCCAGATGGTTGAGCAGTTCTTC. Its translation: CTAQMVEQFF.